This T cell receptor beta chain was identified during a study of blood T cell repertoires in COVID-19. Turning to the study itself: The analysed material was cDNA or gDNA that came from T cells, B-cell-depleted T cells, or PBMCs.

In the study's own analysis: Amplification from reference gene primers served as the basis for estimated nucleated cell counts. Using immunoSEQ multiplex PCR, the repertoire was profiled, and TCRdb retains in-frame clones only, with some absent. The D gene and trimming were derived from the DNA, and the V and J assignments and clone size from that table. The sample includes some 250,000 clones, 70% to 75% of them seen just once. The length of the CDR3 is 14 residues. The chain carries TRBV21-1 and TRBJ1-1. TRBV21-1 is a known pseudogene. The TCR sequence derives from a woman over 75 with acute or convalescent COVID-19. Source material: peripheral blood. The DNA of the CDR3 is TGTGCCAGCAGCAATCAAGCACGCAACACTGAAGCTTTCTTT. It encodes CASSNQARNTEAFF.